This T cell receptor beta chain is from a study of cytomegalovirus exposure and HLA in healthy donors. About the research overall: Tens of millions of unique TCR sequences came from HLA-typed donors in an early release.

The PCR contained 60 Vbeta and 13 Jbeta primers. Libraries were prepared by immunoSEQ multiplex PCR; TCRdb keeps only in-frame clonotypes and omits some of them. This table holds under 130,000 clones, roughly three quarters found once. Sequences were obtained from PBMCs. The TCR originated in a man aged 25-45 years in good health and CMV-seronegative.

CDR3 sequence reads: CASSYSGRGNSEQFF. The CDR3 coding sequence is TGTGCCAGCAGTTACTCGGGAAGGGGTAACAGTGAGCAGTTCTTC. The gene calls are TRBV6-5 and TRBJ2-1; D is perhaps TRBD1 (5 bases). Trimming removed 0 bases from V and 9 bases from J, with 15 bases in between. Per germline, CDR1 MNHEY and CDR2 SVGAGI. This CDR3 has 15 residues.